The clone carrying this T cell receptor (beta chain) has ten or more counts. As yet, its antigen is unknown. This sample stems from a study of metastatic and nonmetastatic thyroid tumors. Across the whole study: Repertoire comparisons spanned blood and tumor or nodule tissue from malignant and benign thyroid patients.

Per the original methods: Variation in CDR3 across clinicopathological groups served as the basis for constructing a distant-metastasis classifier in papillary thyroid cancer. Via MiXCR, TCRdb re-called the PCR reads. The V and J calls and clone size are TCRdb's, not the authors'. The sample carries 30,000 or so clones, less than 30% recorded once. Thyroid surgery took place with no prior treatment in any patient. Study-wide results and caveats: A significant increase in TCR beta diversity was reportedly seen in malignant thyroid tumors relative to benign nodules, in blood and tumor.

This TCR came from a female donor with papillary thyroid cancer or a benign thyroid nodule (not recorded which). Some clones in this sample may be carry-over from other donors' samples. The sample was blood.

CDR3 DNA sequence: TGCAGCGTTCCGGGTAGCGGGAGTAACGAGCAGTACTTC. Amino acids: CSVPGSGSNEQYF. V and J are TRBV29-1 and TRBJ2-7; TRBD2 matches 9 bases. CDR3 length: 13 residues. CDR1 SQVTM and CDR2 ANQGSEA come from the germline V gene. Trimming at V came to 5 bases and at J to 5 bases, leaving 7 bases not matched to a gene.